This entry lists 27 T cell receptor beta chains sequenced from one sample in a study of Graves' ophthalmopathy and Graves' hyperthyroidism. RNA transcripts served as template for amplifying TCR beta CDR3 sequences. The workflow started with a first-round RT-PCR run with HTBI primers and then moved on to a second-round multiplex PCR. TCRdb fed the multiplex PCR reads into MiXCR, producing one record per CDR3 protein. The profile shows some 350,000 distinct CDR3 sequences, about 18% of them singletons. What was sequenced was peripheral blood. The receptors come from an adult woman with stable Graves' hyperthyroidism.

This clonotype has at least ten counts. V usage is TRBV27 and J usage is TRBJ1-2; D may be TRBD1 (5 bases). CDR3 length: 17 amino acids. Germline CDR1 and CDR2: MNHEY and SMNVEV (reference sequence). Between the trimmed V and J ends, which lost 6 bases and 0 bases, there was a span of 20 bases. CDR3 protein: CASSSQPGRRSNYGYTF. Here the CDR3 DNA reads TGTGCCAGCAGCTCCCAACCGGGACGGCGTTCTAACTATGGCTACACCTTC.

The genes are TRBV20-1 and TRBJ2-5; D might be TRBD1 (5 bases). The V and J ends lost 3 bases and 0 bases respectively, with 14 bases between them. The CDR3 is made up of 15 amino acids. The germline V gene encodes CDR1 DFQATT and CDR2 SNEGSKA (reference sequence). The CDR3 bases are TGCAGTGCTAGGCCCAAGGACACCTACCAAGAGACCCAGTACTTC. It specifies CSARPKDTYQETQYF.

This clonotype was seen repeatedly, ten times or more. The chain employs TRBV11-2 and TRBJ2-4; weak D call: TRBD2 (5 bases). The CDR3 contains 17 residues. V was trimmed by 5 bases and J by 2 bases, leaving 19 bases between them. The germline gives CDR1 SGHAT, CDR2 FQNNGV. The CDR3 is CASSPIRGSGPKNIQYF. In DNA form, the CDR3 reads TGTGCCAGCAGCCCCATACGGGGATCGGGTCCCAAAAACATTCAGTACTTC.

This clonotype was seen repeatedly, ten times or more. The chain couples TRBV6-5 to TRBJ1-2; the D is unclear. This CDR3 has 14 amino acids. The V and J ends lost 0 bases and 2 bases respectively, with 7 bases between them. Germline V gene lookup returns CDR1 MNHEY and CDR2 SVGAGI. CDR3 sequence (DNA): TGTGCCAGCAGTTACTCGAGGGAAAACTATGGCTACACCTTC. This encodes CASSYSRENYGYTF.

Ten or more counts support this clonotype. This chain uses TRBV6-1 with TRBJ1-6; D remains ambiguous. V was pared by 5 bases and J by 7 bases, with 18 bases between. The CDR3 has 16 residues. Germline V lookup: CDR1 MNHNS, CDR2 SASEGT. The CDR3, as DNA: TGTGCCAGCAGTCCCTGGTTGGGGTTCTCGAATTCACCCCTCCACTTT. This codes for CASSPWLGFSNSPLHF.

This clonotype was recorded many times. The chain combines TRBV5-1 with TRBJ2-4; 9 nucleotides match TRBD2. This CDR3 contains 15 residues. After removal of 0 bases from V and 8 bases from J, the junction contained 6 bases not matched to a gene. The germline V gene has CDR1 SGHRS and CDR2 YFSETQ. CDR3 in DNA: TGCGCCAGCAGCTTGGGTGGTAGCGGGAGTTACATTCAGTACTTC. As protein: CASSLGGSGSYIQYF. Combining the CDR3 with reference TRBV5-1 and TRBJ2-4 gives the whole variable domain KAGVTQTPRYLIKTRGQQVTLSCSPISGHRSVSWYQQTPGQGLQFLFEYFSETQRNKGNFPGRFSGRQFSNSRSEMNVSTLELGDSALYLCASSLGGSGSYIQYFGAGTRLSVL.

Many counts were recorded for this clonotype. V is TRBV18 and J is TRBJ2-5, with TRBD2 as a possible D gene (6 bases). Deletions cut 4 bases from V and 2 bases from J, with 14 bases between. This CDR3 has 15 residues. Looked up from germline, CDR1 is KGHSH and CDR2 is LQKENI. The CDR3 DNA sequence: TGTGCCAGCTCACTACCATTGACTAGGCAAGAGACCCAGTACTTC. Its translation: CASSLPLTRQETQYF.

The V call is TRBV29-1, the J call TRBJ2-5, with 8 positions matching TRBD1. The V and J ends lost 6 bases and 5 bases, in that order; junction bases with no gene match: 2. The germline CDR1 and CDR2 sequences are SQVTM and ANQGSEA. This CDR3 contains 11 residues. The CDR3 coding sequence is TGCAGCGTCAGACAGGGGGAGACCCAGTACTTC. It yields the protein CSVRQGETQYF.

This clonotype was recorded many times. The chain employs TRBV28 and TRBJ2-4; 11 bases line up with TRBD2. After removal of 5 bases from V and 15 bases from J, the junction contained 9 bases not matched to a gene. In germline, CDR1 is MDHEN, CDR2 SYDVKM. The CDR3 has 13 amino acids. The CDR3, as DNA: TGTGCCAGCAGTCCCGGGACTAGCGGCCCTGGGTACTTC. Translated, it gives CASSPGTSGPGYF. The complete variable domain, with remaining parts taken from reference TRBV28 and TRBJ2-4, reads DVKVTQSSRYLVKRTGEKVFLECVQDMDHENMFWYRQDPGLGLRLIYFSYDVKMKEKGDIPEGYSVSREKKERFSLILESASTNQTSMYLCASSPGTSGPGYFGAGTRLSVL.

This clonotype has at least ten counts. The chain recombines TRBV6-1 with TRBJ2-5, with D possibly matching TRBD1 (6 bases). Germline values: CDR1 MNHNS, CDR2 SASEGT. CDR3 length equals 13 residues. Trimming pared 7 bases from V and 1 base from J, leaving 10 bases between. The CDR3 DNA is TGTGCCAGCAAAGGACAGACCCAAGAGACCCAGTACTTC. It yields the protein CASKGQTQETQYF.

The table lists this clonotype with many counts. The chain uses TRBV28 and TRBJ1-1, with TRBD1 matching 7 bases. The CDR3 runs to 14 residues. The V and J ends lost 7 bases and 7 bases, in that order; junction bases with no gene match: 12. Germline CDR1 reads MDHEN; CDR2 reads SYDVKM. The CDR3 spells CASTAQGRGNEAFF. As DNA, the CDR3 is TGTGCCAGCACCGCACAGGGGAGAGGGAATGAAGCTTTCTTT.

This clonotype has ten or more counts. The CDR3 region is CASSLAVAKIYEQYF. Here the CDR3 DNA reads TGTGCCAGCAGCTTAGCGGTAGCGAAAATCTACGAGCAGTACTTC. This sequence joins TRBV7-2 and TRBJ2-7; weak D call: TRBD2 (5 bases). Germline CDR1 and CDR2: SGHTA and FQGNSA. Deletions cut 0 bases from V and 3 bases from J, with 12 bases between. This CDR3 region has 15 residues. The full variable domain, its missing parts supplied by reference TRBV7-2 and TRBJ2-7, is GAGVSQSPSNKVTEKGKDVELRCDPISGHTALYWYRQSLGQGLEFLIYFQGNSAPDKSGLPSDRFSAERTGGSVSTLTIQRTQQEDSAVYLCASSLAVAKIYEQYFGPGTRLTVT.

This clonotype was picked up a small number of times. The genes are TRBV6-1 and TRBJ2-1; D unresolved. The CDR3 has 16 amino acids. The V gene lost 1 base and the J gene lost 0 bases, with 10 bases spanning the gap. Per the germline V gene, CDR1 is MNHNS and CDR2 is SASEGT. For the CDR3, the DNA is TGTGCCAGCAGTGAAGAGATTCCCTACTCCTACAATGAGCAGTTCTTC. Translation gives CASSEEIPYSYNEQFF.

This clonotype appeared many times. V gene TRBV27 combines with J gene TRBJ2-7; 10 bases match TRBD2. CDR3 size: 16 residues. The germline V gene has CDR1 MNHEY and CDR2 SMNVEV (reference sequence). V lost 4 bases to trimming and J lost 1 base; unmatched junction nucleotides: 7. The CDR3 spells CASSYSAGGMSYEQYF. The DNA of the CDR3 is TGTGCCAGCAGTTACTCAGCGGGAGGGATGTCCTACGAGCAGTACTTC.

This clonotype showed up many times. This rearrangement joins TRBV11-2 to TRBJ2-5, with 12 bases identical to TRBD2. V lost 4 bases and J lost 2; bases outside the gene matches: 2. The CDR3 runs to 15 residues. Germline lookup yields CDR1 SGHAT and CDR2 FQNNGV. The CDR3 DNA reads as TGTGCCAGCAGCTACGGACTAGCGGGACAAGAGACCCAGTACTTC. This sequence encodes CASSYGLAGQETQYF.

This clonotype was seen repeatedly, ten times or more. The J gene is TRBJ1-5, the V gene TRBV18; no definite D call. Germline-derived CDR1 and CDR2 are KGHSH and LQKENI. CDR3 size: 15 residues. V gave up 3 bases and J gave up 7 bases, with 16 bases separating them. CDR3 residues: CASSPRADRLQPQHF. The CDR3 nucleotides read TGTGCCAGCTCACCCCGGGCCGACCGGTTGCAGCCCCAGCATTTT. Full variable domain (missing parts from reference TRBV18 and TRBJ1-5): NAGVMQNPRHLVRRRGQEARLRCSPMKGHSHVYWYRQLPEEGLKFMVYLQKENIIDESGMPKERFSAEFPKEGPSILRIQQVVRGDSAAYFCASSPRADRLQPQHFGDGTRLSIL.

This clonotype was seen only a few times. CDR3 bases: TGTGCCAGCAGCTTAAAGTCCCAGACTACAATACCCTACGAGCAGTACTTC. Translated: CASSLKSQTTIPYEQYF. The chain has TRBV11-3 and TRBJ2-7, with TRBD2 as a possible D gene (5 bases). The germline gives CDR1 SGHNT, CDR2 YENEEA. The V gene lost 2 bases and the J gene lost 2 bases, with 19 bases spanning the gap. The CDR3 sequence is 17 residues long.

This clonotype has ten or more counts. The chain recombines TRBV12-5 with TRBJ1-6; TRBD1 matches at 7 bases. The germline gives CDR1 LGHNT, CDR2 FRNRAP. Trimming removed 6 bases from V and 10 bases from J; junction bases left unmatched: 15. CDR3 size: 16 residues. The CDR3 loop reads CASGPLTGKGGSPLHF. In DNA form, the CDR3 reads TGTGCTAGTGGCCCATTGACAGGGAAAGGAGGATCACCCCTCCACTTT. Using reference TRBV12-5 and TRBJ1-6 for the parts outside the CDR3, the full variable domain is DARVTQTPRHKVTEMGQEVTMRCQPILGHNTVFWYRQTMMQGLELLAYFRNRAPLDDSGMPKDRFSAEMPDATLATLKIQPSEPRDSAVYFCASGPLTGKGGSPLHFGNGTRLTVT.

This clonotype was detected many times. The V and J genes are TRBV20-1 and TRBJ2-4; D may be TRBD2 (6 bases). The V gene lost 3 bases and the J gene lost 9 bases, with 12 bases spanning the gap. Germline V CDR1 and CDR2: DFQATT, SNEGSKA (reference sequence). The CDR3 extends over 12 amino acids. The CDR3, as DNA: TGCAGTGCTAGGGGGAGGCAGTTCATTCAGTACTTC. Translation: CSARGRQFIQYF.

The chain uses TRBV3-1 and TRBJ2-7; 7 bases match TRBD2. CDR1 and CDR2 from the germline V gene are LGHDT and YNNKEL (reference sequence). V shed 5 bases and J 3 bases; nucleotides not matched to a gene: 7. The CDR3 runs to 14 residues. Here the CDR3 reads CASSYLSGNYEQYF. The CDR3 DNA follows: TGTGCCAGCAGCTACCTAAGCGGGAACTACGAGCAGTACTTC.

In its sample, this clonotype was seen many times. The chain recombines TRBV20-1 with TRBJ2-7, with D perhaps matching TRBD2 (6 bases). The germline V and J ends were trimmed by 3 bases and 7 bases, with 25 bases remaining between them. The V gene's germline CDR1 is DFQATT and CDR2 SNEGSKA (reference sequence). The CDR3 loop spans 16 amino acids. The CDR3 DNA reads TGCAGTGCTAGGGGGGGTTCGGGGTTCGCTTCGTGGGAGCAGTACTTC. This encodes CSARGGSGFASWEQYF.

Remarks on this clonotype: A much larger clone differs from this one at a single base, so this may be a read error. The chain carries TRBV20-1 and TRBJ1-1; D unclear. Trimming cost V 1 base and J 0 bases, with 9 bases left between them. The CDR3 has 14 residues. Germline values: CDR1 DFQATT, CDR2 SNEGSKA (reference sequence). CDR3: CSARVPAMNTEAFF. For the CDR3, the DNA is TGCAGTGCTAGAGTTCCGGCGATGAACACTGAAGCTTTCTTT.

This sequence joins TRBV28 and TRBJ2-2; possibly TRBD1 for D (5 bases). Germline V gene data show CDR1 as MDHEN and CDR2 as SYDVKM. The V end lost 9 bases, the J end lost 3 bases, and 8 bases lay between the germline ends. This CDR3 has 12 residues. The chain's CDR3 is CASTGYTGELFF. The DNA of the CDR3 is TGTGCCAGTACAGGTTACACCGGGGAGCTGTTTTTT.

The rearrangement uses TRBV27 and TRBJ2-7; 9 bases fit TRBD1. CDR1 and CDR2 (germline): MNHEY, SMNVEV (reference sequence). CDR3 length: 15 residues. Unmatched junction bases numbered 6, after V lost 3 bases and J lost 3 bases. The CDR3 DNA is TGTGCCAGCAGTTTGGTGGGACAGGGATTCTACGAGCAGTACTTC. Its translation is CASSLVGQGFYEQYF.

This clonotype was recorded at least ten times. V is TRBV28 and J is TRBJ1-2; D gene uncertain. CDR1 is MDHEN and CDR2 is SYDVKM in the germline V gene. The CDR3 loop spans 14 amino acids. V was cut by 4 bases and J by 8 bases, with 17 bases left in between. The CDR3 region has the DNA TGTGCCAGCAGTTGGACCGGGATCCGTTCCGGCTACACCTTC. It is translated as CASSWTGIRSGYTF.

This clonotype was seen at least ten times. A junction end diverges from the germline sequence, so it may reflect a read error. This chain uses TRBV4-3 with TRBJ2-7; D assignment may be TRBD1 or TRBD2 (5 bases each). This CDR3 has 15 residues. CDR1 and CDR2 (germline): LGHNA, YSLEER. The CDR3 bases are TGCGTCAGCAGCCAAGATTTCCGGGGCGGGTACGAGCAGTACTTC. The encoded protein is CVSSQDFRGGYEQYF.

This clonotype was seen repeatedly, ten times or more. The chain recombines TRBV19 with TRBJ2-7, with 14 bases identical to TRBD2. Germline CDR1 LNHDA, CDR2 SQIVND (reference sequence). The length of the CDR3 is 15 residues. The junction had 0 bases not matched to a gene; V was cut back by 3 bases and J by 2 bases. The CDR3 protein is CASSMGLAGAYEQYF. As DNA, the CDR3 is TGTGCCAGTAGTATGGGACTAGCGGGAGCCTACGAGCAGTACTTC.